These 23 T cell receptor beta chains share one sample of origin, sequenced in a study of T-cell memory formation after mild COVID-19. From the 5' RACE reads, TCRdb called clonotypes with MiXCR, one entry per CDR3 protein. The data hold about 470,000 distinct CDR3 sequences, with 18% observed a single time. Sequenced material: PBMCs or a T cell subset sorted from them (not recorded which). These TCRs come from an adult woman who had mild COVID-19 (a few samples of this study predate the infection). Cell type and time point are not known.

The chain is built from TRBV9 and TRBJ2-2; 7 bases line up with TRBD1. Germline V gene lookup returns CDR1 SGDLS and CDR2 YYNGEE. The CDR3 totals 16 residues. V dropped 0 bases and J dropped 5; count of bases not matched to a gene: 7. In DNA form, the CDR3 reads TGTGCCAGCAGCGTAGCCCTAGACAGGGCTACCGGGGAGCTGTTTTTT. Translating gives CASSVALDRATGELFF.

This clonotype was observed a handful of times. The V gene is TRBV7-8, the J gene TRBJ2-5; D is perhaps TRBD1 or TRBD2 (5 bases each). The V end was cut by 4 bases, the J end by 5 bases, with 14 bases between. The CDR3 covers 14 residues. Germline CDR1 is SGHVS and CDR2 is FQNEAQ. In DNA form, the CDR3 reads TGTGCCAGCAGCTCGAACTACTGGGGGGAGACCCAGTACTTC. It translates to CASSSNYWGETQYF.

Here the CDR3 reads CASRRDGTGLETQYF. The CDR3, as DNA: TGTGCCAGCAGAAGGGACGGGACAGGGTTGGAGACCCAGTACTTC. The rearrangement uses TRBV4-2 and TRBJ2-5; TRBD1 agrees at 9 bases. This CDR3 comprises 15 residues. The trim removed 6 bases at V and 5 bases at J, leaving 10 bases unmatched. CDR1 and CDR2 (germline): LGHNA, YNFKEQ.

This clonotype showed up many times. The CDR3: CSVEGTGRTDYGYTF. CDR3 nucleotides: TGCAGCGTTGAGGGGACAGGGCGAACTGATTATGGCTACACCTTC. The chain combines TRBV29-1 with TRBJ1-2; 9 nucleotides agree with TRBD1. Germline lookup yields CDR1 SQVTM and CDR2 ANQGSEA. J lost 5 bases, V lost 3 bases, and 10 bases had no gene match. The CDR3 contains 15 residues.

The rearrangement uses TRBV3-1 and TRBJ2-6; no firm D call. The CDR3 loop spans 15 amino acids. V was trimmed by 6 bases and J by 0 bases, leaving 9 bases between them. Per germline, CDR1 LGHDT and CDR2 YNNKEL (reference sequence). In nucleotides, the CDR3 is TGTGCCAGCAGTGCAGGCAACTCTGGGGCCAACGTCCTGACTTTC. This encodes CASSAGNSGANVLTF.

This clonotype has a handful of counts. The gene calls are TRBV10-2 and TRBJ2-5; a possible D gene is TRBD1 (5 bases). V was trimmed by 4 bases and J by 6 bases, leaving 12 bases between them. Per the germline V gene, CDR1 is WSHSY and CDR2 is SAAADI. The CDR3 spans 13 residues. This CDR3 is CASSGQGYQTQYF. CDR3 bases: TGCGCCAGCAGTGGCCAGGGTTATCAGACCCAGTACTTC.

The V and J genes are TRBV6-1 and TRBJ2-7; a weak D match, TRBD1 (5 bases). V lost 5 bases to trimming and J lost 2 bases, with 13 bases between them. CDR3 length: 14 residues. Germline V gene lookup returns CDR1 MNHNS and CDR2 SASEGT. The CDR3 loop reads CASSSQGSTYEQYF. CDR3 nucleotides: TGTGCCAGCAGTAGCCAGGGTAGTACCTACGAGCAGTACTTC.

This clonotype was seen more than once but under ten times. V and J are TRBV19 and TRBJ1-1, with unresolved D. Germline V lookup: CDR1 LNHDA, CDR2 SQIVND (reference sequence). Trimming shortened V by 7 bases and J by 2 bases, and 14 bases separated the two germline ends. The CDR3 totals 14 residues. In DNA, the CDR3 is TGTGCCAGTATAAACACGGAAGGTAACACTGAAGCTTTCTTT. It codes for CASINTEGNTEAFF.

Ten or more counts support this clonotype. One junction end does not reproduce the germline sequence, and a read error may be involved. The CDR3 is CRGMGTSGVPLGVF. The CDR3 nucleotides read TGCAGGGGGATGGGGACTAGCGGGGTACCATTAGGAGTCTTC. The chain recombines TRBV20-1 with TRBJ2-1; TRBD2 matches at 13 bases. Germline V gene sequence: CDR1 DFQATT, CDR2 SNEGSKA (reference sequence). The CDR3 length is 14 residues.

The V and J genes are TRBV5-1 and TRBJ2-1, with 9 nucleotides matching TRBD2. The germline V gene has CDR1 SGHRS and CDR2 YFSETQ. Trimming took 6 bases from V and 9 from J; bases not matched to a gene: 10. CDR3 length: 14 residues. The CDR3 loop is CASIWREGRGEQFF. Here the CDR3 DNA reads TGCGCCAGCATTTGGCGGGAGGGCCGGGGTGAGCAGTTCTTC.

The chain combines TRBV29-1 with TRBJ2-7; no definite D call. The length of the CDR3 is 12 residues. CDR1 is SQVTM and CDR2 is ANQGSEA in the germline V gene. V lost 4 bases and J 0 bases, leaving 7 bases between the germline ends. Written as DNA, the CDR3 is TGCAGCGTTGCTAGTAACTCCTACGAGCAGTACTTC. Protein product: CSVASNSYEQYF.

The rearrangement uses TRBV19 and TRBJ2-1, with TRBD2 matching over 7 bases. Looked up from germline, CDR1 is LNHDA and CDR2 is SQIVND (reference sequence). This CDR3 is 15 amino acids long. V shed 10 bases, J shed 2 bases, and the junction held 11 bases outside the gene matches. CDR3 protein: CATSWGGLTYNEQFF. Here the CDR3 DNA reads TGTGCCACCTCATGGGGGGGACTTACCTACAATGAGCAGTTCTTC.

This clonotype was observed a few times. CDR3 nucleotide sequence: TGTGCCAGCAGTCCCCGACTCGTCACTGAAGCTTTCTTT. This codes for CASSPRLVTEAFF. This sequence joins TRBV12-3 or TRBV12-4 and TRBJ1-1; no firm D call. The CDR3 runs to 13 residues. V gave up 5 bases and J gave up 4 bases, with 11 bases separating them.

This clonotype was detected only a few times. CDR3: CASSSYRGSGNTIYF. CDR3 DNA sequence: TGTGCCAGCAGCTCATATCGGGGGTCTGGAAACACCATATATTTT. The chain combines TRBV4-2 with TRBJ1-3, with D perhaps TRBD1 (5 bases). The ends were cut back, 5 bases at V and 1 base at J, with 12 bases in the middle. The CDR3 runs to 15 residues. Germline assignment: CDR1 LGHNA and CDR2 YNFKEQ.

This clonotype was seen more than once but under ten times. The V and J genes are TRBV20-1 and TRBJ2-1; D ambiguous. Between the trimmed V and J ends, which lost 0 bases and 4 bases, there was a span of 10 bases. Germline V gene lookup returns CDR1 DFQATT and CDR2 SNEGSKA (reference sequence). This CDR3 contains 14 residues. The CDR3 coding sequence is TGCAGTGCTAGAGATGAGAGACTTTACAATGAGCAGTTCTTC. This gives the protein CSARDERLYNEQFF.

The chain employs TRBV5-1 and TRBJ1-5; 10 positions match TRBD1. This CDR3 is 15 amino acids long. V shed 4 bases, J shed 5 bases, and the junction held 6 bases outside the gene matches. Germline CDR1 and CDR2: SGHRS and YFSETQ. The CDR3 region has the DNA TGCGCCAGCAGCCTAGGGACAGGGGAATATCAGCCCCAGCATTTT. It specifies CASSLGTGEYQPQHF.

The chain carries TRBV20-1 and TRBJ2-1; no reliable D call. The V end was cut by 3 bases, the J end by 0 bases, with 9 bases between. The CDR3 extends over 14 amino acids. The germline V gene has CDR1 DFQATT and CDR2 SNEGSKA (reference sequence). CDR3 residues: CSARSRSSYNEQFF. The CDR3 coding sequence is TGCAGTGCTAGGAGCAGGAGCTCCTACAATGAGCAGTTCTTC.

The CDR3 sequence: CASSPREDHRPISYEQYF. The CDR3 nucleotides read TGTGCCAGCTCACCCCGGGAAGACCATCGGCCGATTTCCTACGAGCAGTACTTC. The V call is TRBV18, the J call TRBJ2-7, with D possibly being TRBD2 (5 bases). Germline V CDR1 and CDR2: KGHSH, LQKENI. CDR3 length: 18 residues. V dropped 3 bases and J dropped 1 base, with 22 bases sitting between them.

V usage is TRBV15 and J usage is TRBJ2-5, with no clear D. The CDR3 spans 12 residues. The V end was cut by 7 bases, the J end by 4 bases, with 10 bases between. Germline-derived CDR1 and CDR2 are LNHNV and YYDKDF (reference sequence). The CDR3, as DNA: TGTGCCACCAAAGGCAGGAGAGAGACCCAGTACTTC. Translation: CATKGRRETQYF. Full variable domain (remainder filled in from reference TRBV15 and TRBJ2-5): DAMVIQNPRYQVTQFGKPVTLSCSQTLNHNVMYWYQQKSSQAPKLLFHYYDKDFNNEADTPDNFQSRRPNTSFCFLDIRSPGLGDTAMYLCATKGRRETQYFGPGTRLLVL.

The V gene is TRBV25-1, the J gene TRBJ2-7; D is unresolved. Trimming cost V 1 base and J 0 bases, with 16 bases left between them. The CDR3 is 17 residues long. Germline V gene sequence: CDR1 MGHDK, CDR2 SYGVNS. CDR3 in amino acids: CASSELMRVTSSYEQYF. CDR3 coding DNA: TGTGCCAGCAGTGAATTAATGAGAGTCACGAGCTCCTACGAGCAGTACTTC.

The chain joins TRBV24-1 to TRBJ2-1; no clear D gene. The CDR3 length is 13 residues. Trimming cost V 5 bases and J 6 bases, with 10 bases left between them. The V gene's germline CDR1 is KGHDR and CDR2 SFDVKD. The CDR3 DNA reads TGTGCCACCAGTGTCGGCATACTCAATGAGCAGTTCTTC. As protein: CATSVGILNEQFF.

The chain couples TRBV30 to TRBJ1-4; D unclear. This CDR3 is 11 amino acids long. The germline gives CDR1 GTSNPN, CDR2 SVGIG (reference sequence). The V and J ends lost 5 bases and 8 bases respectively, with 9 bases between them. CDR3 nucleotide sequence: TGTGCCTGGGGGCCGGGGGAAAAACTGTTTTTT. It encodes CAWGPGEKLFF.

The rearrangement joins TRBV20-1 to TRBJ2-7, with D possibly matching TRBD1 (6 bases). Trimming took off 3 bases at V and 9 bases at J, with 21 bases between the two ends. This CDR3 is built from 14 residues. From germline, CDR1 is DFQATT and CDR2 SNEGSKA (reference sequence). The CDR3, as DNA: TGCAGTGCTAGGGGCCGGGACACCCATGAATGGCAGTACTTC. Translation gives CSARGRDTHEWQYF.